This is a list of T cell receptor beta chains from one sample in a study of T cells in localized non-small cell lung cancer. This table comes from immunoSEQ multiplex PCR, and its TCRdb copy is limited to in-frame clones, with some not included. The sample lists several thousand clones; about 20% were seen once. Specimen: lung tumor tissue, collected before any cancer treatment. The receptors originated from a woman between 40 and 69 years old with stage III squamous cell lung carcinoma. CDR3s include the opening cysteine and the closing phenylalanine or tryptophan. Fields, in order: V gene, clone size, J gene, CDR3 protein. Expanded clones are given a class, and other clones once, few, many or no size at all.

v_gene: TRBV11-3
abundance: large
j_gene: TRBJ2-1
CDR3aa: CASSRLAGVNEQFF

v_gene: TRBV19
abundance: .
j_gene: TRBJ2-3
CDR3aa: CASRTTGLADTQYF

v_gene: TRBV6-8
abundance: .
j_gene: TRBJ2-1
CDR3aa: CASREGLSSSYNEQFF

v_gene: TRBV18
abundance: .
j_gene: TRBJ2-7
CDR3aa: CASSPRNSYEQYF

v_gene: TRBV11-3
abundance: few
j_gene: TRBJ2-7
CDR3aa: CASSPQYIAGGSDEQYF

v_gene: TRBV11-3
abundance: .
j_gene: TRBJ2-7
CDR3aa: CASSMGLAGAYEQYF

v_gene: TRBV18
abundance: once
j_gene: TRBJ2-6
CDR3aa: CASSRASGSGANVLTF

v_gene: TRBV29-1
abundance: .
j_gene: TRBJ1-4
CDR3aa: CSVARGSNEKLFF

v_gene: TRBV6-8
abundance: .
j_gene: TRBJ1-4
CDR3aa: CASSHTALDRDEKLFF

v_gene: TRBV7-1
abundance: few
j_gene: TRBJ1-4
CDR3aa: CASSLSTNEKLFF

v_gene: TRBV11-3
abundance: many
j_gene: TRBJ1-2
CDR3aa: CASSLGDRTNYGYTF

v_gene: TRBV19
abundance: .
j_gene: TRBJ2-6
CDR3aa: CASSSQALSGANVLTF

v_gene: TRBV6-1
abundance: .
j_gene: TRBJ1-1
CDR3aa: CASSEALQSWDSADTEAFF

v_gene: TRBV11-3
abundance: .
j_gene: TRBJ2-1
CDR3aa: CASRSGAGNSYNEQFF